The next 9 T cell receptor beta chains were all read from a single sample in a study of blood T cell repertoires in COVID-19. Measured with immunoSEQ multiplex PCR; TCRdb has only the in-frame clones, and not every one. The sample has about 350,000 clones; about 90% are singletons. Sequencing was performed on PBMCs or T cells enriched from blood (not recorded which). These receptors all stem from a woman between 25 and 40 years old who had recovered from COVID-19.

The gene calls are TRBV2 and TRBJ2-2; 7 bases line up with TRBD1. From germline, CDR1 is SNHLY and CDR2 FYNNEI. After removal of 6 bases from V and 5 bases from J, the junction contained 6 bases not matched to a gene. The CDR3 runs to 14 residues. The CDR3 DNA is TGTGCCAGCAGAGCACAGGGGATGACCGGGGAGCTGTTTTTT. It encodes CASRAQGMTGELFF.

This rearrangement joins TRBV5-1 to TRBJ2-7, with a tentative D call TRBD1 (5 bases). This CDR3 has 13 amino acids. In germline, CDR1 is SGHRS, CDR2 YFSETQ. The V gene lost 4 bases and the J gene lost 0 bases, with 8 bases spanning the gap. The DNA of the CDR3 is TGCGCCAGCAGCCAGGGCGGCTCCTACGAGCAGTACTTC. Its translation is CASSQGGSYEQYF.

The CDR3 region has the DNA TGTGCCACCACGGGACAGGGGGAAAACGAGCAGTACTTC. Translation gives CATTGQGENEQYF. The chain couples TRBV19 to TRBJ2-7; TRBD1 aligns across 11 bases. Germline lookup yields CDR1 LNHDA and CDR2 SQIVND (reference sequence). V dropped 10 bases and J dropped 5; count of bases not matched to a gene: 7. This CDR3 has 13 amino acids.

Only one count was recorded for this clone. The chain couples TRBV3-1 (or the pseudogene TRBV3-2) to TRBJ1-1; 10 nucleotides agree with TRBD1. After removal of 3 bases from V and 5 bases from J, the junction contained 6 bases not matched to a gene. This CDR3 contains 15 residues. Germline assignment: CDR1 LGHDT and CDR2 YNNKEL (reference sequence). DNA of the CDR3: TGTGCCAGCAGCCAGGGACAGGGGTGGAGAACTGAAGCTTTCTTT. Translating it yields CASSQGQGWRTEAFF.

The V and J genes are TRBV11-2 and TRBJ2-1; 8 positions match TRBD1. In germline, CDR1 is SGHAT, CDR2 FQNNGV. V shed 5 bases, J shed 4 bases, and the junction held 10 bases outside the gene matches. This CDR3 is built from 16 residues. The CDR3 here is CASSNLQGAGYNEQFF. The CDR3 DNA sequence: TGTGCCAGCAGCAACCTCCAGGGGGCTGGTTACAATGAGCAGTTCTTC.

The J gene is TRBJ1-4, the V gene TRBV7-9; 8 positions agree with TRBD1. This CDR3 has 17 amino acids. Trimming removed 1 base from V and 1 base from J; junction bases left unmatched: 5. CDR1 and CDR2 from the germline V gene are SEHNR and FQNEAQ (reference sequence). Here the CDR3 reads CASSLGDRGGTNEKLFF. In DNA form, the CDR3 reads TGTGCCAGCAGCTTAGGAGACAGGGGTGGAACTAATGAAAAACTGTTTTTT.

V usage is TRBV6-5 and J usage is TRBJ2-2, with D possibly matching TRBD1 (5 bases). Germline CDR1 is MNHEY and CDR2 is SVGAGI. The CDR3 runs to 13 residues. The V end was cut by 10 bases, the J end by 2 bases, with 11 bases between. The DNA for the CDR3 is TGTGCCACCCAAGACAGAAACACCGGGGAGCTGTTTTTT. Translation gives CATQDRNTGELFF.

This sequence joins TRBV13 and TRBJ2-5, with D perhaps matching TRBD1 (6 bases). This CDR3 has 13 amino acids. The germline CDR1 and CDR2 sequences are PRHDT and FYEKMQ (reference sequence). V gave up 0 bases and J gave up 4 bases, with 6 bases separating them. The chain's CDR3 is CASSLGGGETQYF. In DNA, the CDR3 is TGTGCCAGCAGCTTAGGAGGGGGAGAGACCCAGTACTTC.

The chain carries TRBV5-4 and TRBJ1-6, with 11 bases identical to TRBD1. Germline lookup yields CDR1 SGHNT and CDR2 YYREEE (reference sequence). V shed 4 bases and J 3 bases; nucleotides not matched to a gene: 12. This CDR3 is 19 amino acids long. This CDR3 is CASSKSGTGGGFYNSPLHF. Written as DNA, the CDR3 is TGTGCCAGCAGCAAATCCGGGACAGGGGGGGGTTTCTATAATTCACCCCTCCACTTT.